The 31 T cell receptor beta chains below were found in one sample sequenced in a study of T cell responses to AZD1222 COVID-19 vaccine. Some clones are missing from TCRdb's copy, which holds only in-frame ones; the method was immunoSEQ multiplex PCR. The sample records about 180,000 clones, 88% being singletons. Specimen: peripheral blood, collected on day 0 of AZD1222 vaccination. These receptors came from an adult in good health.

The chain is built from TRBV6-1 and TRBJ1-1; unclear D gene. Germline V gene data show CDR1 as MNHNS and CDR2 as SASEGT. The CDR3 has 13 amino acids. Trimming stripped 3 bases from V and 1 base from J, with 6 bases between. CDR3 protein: CASSDLGNTEAFF. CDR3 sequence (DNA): TGTGCCAGCAGTGATTTGGGGAACACTGAAGCTTTCTTT.

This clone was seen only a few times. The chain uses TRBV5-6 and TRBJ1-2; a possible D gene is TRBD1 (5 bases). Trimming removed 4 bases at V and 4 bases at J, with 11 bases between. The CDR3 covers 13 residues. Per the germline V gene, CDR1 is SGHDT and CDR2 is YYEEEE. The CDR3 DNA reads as TGTGCCAGCAGCCGGGGCATAGGCTATGGCTACACCTTC. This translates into CASSRGIGYGYTF.

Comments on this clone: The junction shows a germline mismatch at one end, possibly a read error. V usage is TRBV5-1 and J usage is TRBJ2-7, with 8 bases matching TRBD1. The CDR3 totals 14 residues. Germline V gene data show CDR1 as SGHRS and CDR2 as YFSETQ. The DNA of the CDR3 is TGCGCCAGCACCTTGACAGGGGTGCCCTACGAGCAGTACTTC. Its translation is CASTLTGVPYEQYF.

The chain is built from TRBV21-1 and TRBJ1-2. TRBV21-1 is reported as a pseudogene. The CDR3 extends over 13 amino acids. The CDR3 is CASSNPTSYGYTF. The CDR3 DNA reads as TGTGCCAGCAGCAACCCGACTAGCTATGGCTACACCTTC.

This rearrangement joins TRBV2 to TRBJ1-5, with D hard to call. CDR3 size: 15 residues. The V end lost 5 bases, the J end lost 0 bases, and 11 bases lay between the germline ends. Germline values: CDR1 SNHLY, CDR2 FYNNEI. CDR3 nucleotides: TGTGCCAGCAGTCCCTCGGGTTATAGCAATCAGCCCCAGCATTTT. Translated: CASSPSGYSNQPQHF.

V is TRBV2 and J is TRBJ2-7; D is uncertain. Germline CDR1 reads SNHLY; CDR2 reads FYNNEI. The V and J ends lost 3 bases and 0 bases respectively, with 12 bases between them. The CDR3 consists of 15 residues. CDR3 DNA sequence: TGTGCCAGCAGTGAGAATCCCAAAGGCTCCTACGAGCAGTACTTC. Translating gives CASSENPKGSYEQYF.

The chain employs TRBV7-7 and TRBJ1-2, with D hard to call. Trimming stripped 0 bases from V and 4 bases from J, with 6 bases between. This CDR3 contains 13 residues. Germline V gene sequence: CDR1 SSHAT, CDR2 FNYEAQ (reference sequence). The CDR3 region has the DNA TGTGCCAGCAGCTTAGCAAACGGCTATGGCTACACCTTC. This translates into CASSLANGYGYTF.

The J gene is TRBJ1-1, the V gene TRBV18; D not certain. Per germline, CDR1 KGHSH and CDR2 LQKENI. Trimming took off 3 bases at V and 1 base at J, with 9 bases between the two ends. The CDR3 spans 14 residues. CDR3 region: CASSPLTGNTEAFF. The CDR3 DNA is TGTGCCAGCTCACCCCTGACGGGGAACACTGAAGCTTTCTTT.

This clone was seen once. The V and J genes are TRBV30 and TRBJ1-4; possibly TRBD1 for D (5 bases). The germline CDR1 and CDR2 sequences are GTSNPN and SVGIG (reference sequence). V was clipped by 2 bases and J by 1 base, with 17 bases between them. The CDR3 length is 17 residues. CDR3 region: CAWSRAGSGITNEKLFF. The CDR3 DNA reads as TGTGCCTGGAGTCGAGCAGGGAGTGGGATAACTAATGAAAAACTGTTTTTT.

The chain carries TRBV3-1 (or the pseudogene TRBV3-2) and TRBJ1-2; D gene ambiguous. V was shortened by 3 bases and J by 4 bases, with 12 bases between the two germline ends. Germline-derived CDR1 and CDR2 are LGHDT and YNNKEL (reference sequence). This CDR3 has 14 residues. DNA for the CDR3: TGTGCCAGCAGCCATATGTCAGGTGCCTATGGCTACACCTTC. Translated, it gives CASSHMSGAYGYTF.

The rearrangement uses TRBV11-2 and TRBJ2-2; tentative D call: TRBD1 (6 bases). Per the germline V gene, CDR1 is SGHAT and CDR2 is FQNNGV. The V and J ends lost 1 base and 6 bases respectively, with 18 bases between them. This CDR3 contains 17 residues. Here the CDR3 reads CASSLGRQGILAGELFF. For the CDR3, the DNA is TGTGCCAGCAGCTTAGGGCGGCAGGGGATCCTCGCCGGGGAGCTGTTTTTT. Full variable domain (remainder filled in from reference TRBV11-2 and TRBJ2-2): EAGVAQSPRYKIIEKRQSVAFWCNPISGHATLYWYQQILGQGPKLLIQFQNNGVVDDSQLPKDRFSAERLKGVDSTLKIQPAKLEDSAVYLCASSLGRQGILAGELFFGEGSRLTVL.

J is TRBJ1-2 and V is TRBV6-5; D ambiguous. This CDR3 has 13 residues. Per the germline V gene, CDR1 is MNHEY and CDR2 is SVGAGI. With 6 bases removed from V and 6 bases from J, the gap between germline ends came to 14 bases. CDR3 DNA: TGTGCCAGCAGCCCGGCAACACCCGATGGCTACACCTTC. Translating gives CASSPATPDGYTF.

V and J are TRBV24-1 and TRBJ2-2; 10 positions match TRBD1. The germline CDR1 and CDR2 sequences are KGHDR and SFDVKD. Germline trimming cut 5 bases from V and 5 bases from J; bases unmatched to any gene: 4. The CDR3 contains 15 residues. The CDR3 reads CATSGDRGRTGELFF. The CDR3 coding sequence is TGTGCCACCAGTGGGGACAGGGGTCGGACCGGGGAGCTGTTTTTT.

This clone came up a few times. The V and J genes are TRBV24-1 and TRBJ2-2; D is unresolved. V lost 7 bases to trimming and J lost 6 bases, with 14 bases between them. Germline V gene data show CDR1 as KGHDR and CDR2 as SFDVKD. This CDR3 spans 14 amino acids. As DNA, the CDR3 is TGTGCCACCAGAGATAGTGGGCGCTCCGGGGAGCTGTTTTTT. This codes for CATRDSGRSGELFF.

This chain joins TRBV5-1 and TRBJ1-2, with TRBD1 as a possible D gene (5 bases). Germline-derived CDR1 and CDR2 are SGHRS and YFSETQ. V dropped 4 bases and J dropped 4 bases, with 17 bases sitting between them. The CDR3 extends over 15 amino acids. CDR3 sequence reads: CASSTSGQGIYGYTF. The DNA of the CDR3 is TGCGCCAGCAGCACCTCGGGCCAGGGAATCTATGGCTACACCTTC.

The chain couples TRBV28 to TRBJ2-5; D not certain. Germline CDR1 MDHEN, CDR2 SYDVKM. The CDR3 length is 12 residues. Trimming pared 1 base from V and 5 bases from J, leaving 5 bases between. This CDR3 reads CASSLYLETQYF. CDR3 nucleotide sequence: TGTGCCAGCAGTTTATACCTGGAGACCCAGTACTTC.

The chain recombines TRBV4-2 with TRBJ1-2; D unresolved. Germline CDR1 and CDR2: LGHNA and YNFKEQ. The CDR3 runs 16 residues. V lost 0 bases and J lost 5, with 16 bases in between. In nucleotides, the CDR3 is TGTGCCAGCAGCCAAGATTTGTGGGGAGGTAAATATGGCTACACCTTC. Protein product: CASSQDLWGGKYGYTF.

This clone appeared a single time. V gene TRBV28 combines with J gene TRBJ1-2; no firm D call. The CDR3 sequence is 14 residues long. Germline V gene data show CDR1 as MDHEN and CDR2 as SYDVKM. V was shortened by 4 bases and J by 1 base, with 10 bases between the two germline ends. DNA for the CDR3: TGTGCCAGCAGTTACGGGGAAAGTAACTATGGCTACACCTTC. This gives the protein CASSYGESNYGYTF.

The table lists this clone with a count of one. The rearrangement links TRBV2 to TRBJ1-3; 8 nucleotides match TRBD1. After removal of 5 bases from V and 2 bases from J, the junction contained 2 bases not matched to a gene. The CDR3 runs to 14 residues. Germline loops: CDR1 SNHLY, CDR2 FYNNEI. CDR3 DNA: TGTGCCAGCAGTTCGACAGGGGCTGGAAACACCATATATTTT. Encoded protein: CASSSTGAGNTIYF.

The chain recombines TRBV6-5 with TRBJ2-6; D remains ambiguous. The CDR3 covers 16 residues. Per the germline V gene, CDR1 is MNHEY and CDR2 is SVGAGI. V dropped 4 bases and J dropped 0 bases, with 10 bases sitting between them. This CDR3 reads CASSSPPPSGANVLTF. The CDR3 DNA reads TGTGCCAGCAGTTCTCCCCCCCCCTCTGGGGCCAACGTCCTGACTTTC.

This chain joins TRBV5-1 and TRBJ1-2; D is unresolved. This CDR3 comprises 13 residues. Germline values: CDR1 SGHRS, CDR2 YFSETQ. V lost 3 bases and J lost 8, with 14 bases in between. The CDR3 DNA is TGCGCCAGCAGCTGGACGGAGGGAGGAGGCTACACCTTC. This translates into CASSWTEGGGYTF.

CDR3 amino acids: CASSPAGTGVAADTQYF. CDR3 sequence (DNA): TGTGCCAGCTCACCGGCAGGGACAGGGGTTGCCGCAGATACGCAGTATTTT. J is TRBJ2-3 and V is TRBV18, with 10 bases fitting TRBD1. Germline V gene sequence: CDR1 KGHSH, CDR2 LQKENI. V was clipped by 3 bases and J by 4 bases; unmatched bases: 10. This CDR3 spans 17 amino acids.

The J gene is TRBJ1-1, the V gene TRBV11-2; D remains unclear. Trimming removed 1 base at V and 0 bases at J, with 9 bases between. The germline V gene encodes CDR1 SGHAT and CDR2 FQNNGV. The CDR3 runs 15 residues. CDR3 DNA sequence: TGTGCCAGCAGCTTAGCTGCGGCTATGAACACTGAAGCTTTCTTT. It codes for CASSLAAAMNTEAFF. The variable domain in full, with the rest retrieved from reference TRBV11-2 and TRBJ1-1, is EAGVAQSPRYKIIEKRQSVAFWCNPISGHATLYWYQQILGQGPKLLIQFQNNGVVDDSQLPKDRFSAERLKGVDSTLKIQPAKLEDSAVYLCASSLAAAMNTEAFFGQGTRLTVV.

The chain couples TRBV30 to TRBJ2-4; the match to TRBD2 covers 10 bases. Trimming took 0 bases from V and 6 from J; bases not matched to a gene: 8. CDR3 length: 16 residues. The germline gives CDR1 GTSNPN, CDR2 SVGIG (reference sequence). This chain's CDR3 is CAWSVPSLAGVNIQYF. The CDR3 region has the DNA TGTGCCTGGAGTGTTCCAAGTCTAGCGGGGGTAAACATTCAGTACTTC.

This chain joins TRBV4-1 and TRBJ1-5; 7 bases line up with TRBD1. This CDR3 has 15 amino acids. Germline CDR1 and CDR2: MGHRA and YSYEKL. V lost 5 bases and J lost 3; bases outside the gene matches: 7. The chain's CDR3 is CASSGGTAHNQPQHF. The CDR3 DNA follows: TGCGCCAGCAGCGGGGGGACAGCTCACAATCAGCCCCAGCATTTT.

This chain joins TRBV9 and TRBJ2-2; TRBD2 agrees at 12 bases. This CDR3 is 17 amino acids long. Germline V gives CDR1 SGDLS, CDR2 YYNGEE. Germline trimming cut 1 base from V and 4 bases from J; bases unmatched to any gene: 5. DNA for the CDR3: TGTGCCAGCAGCGTACTAGCGGGGGGGCCGCGCACCGGGGAGCTGTTTTTT. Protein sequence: CASSVLAGGPRTGELFF.

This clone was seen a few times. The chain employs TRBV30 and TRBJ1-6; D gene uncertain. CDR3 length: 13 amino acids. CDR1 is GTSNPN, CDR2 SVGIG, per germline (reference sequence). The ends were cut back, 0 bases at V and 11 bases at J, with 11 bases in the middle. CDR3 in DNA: TGTGCCTGGAGTGTACCTGGGGTTACACCCCTCCACTTT. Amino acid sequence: CAWSVPGVTPLHF.

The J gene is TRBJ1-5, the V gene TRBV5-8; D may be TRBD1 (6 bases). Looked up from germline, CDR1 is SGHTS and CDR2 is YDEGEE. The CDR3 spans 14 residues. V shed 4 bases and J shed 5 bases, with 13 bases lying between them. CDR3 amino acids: CASSHRQVYQPQHF. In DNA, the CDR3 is TGTGCCAGCAGCCATAGACAGGTCTATCAGCCCCAGCATTTT.

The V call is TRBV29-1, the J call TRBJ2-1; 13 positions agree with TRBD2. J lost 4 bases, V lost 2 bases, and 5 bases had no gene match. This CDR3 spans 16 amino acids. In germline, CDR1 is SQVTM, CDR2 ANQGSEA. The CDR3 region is CSVETTSGGSYNEQFF. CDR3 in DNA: TGCAGCGTTGAAACGACTAGCGGGGGGTCTTACAATGAGCAGTTCTTC.

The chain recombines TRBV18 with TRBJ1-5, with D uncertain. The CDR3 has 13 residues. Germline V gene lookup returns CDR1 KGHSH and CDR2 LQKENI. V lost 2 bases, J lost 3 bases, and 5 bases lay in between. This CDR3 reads CASSPVSNQPQHF. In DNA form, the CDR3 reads TGTGCCAGCTCACCAGTATCCAATCAGCCCCAGCATTTT. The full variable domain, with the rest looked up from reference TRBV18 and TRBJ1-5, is NAGVMQNPRHLVRRRGQEARLRCSPMKGHSHVYWYRQLPEEGLKFMVYLQKENIIDESGMPKERFSAEFPKEGPSILRIQQVVRGDSAAYFCASSPVSNQPQHFGDGTRLSIL.

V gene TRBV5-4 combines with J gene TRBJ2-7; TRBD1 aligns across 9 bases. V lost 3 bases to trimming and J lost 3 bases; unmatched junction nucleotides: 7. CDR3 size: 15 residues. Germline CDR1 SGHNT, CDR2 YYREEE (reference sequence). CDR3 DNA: TGTGCCAGCAGCTATACTACAGGGGGCATCTACGAGCAGTACTTC. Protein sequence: CASSYTTGGIYEQYF.